This T cell receptor beta chain derives from a study of CD8 T cells in ankylosing spondylitis. Trimming pared 4 bases from V and 1 base from J, leaving 16 bases between. CDR3 size: 16 residues. TCRdb recomputed calls from the 5' RACE reads with MiXCR, one row per CDR3 protein. The sample has over 130,000 distinct CDR3 sequences, more than 40% seen once. The specimen was synovial fluid, either unsorted or a sorted T cell fraction (not recorded which). This chain links TRBV12-3 or TRBV12-4 with TRBJ2-5; possibly TRBD1 for D (5 bases). This clonotype was obtained from a male donor with ankylosing spondylitis. The CDR3 reads CASSYRTWTTQETQYF. In DNA form, the CDR3 reads TGTGCCAGCAGTTACCGCACTTGGACAACCCAAGAGACCCAGTACTTC.